A selection of T cell receptor beta chains follows, all from one sample in a study of blood T cell repertoires in COVID-19. Generated by immunoSEQ multiplex PCR, the TCRdb table keeps only in-frame clones and is missing some. The table shows roughly 200,000 clones, with 89% occurring only once. Specimen: PBMCs or T cells enriched from blood (not recorded which). The receptor set was obtained from a woman in her thirties or forties with acute COVID-19. Each CDR3 is given with its conserved first and last residue. A D gene is named only where the DNA matches it firmly. Expanded clones are given a class, and other clones once, few, many or no size at all.

abundance	v_gene	d_gene	j_gene	CDR3nt	CDR3aa
once	TRBV7-8	TRBD1	TRBJ1-6	TGTGCCAGCAGCTTAGTCTGGACAGGGGGAATTGCGATAGAATCACCCCTCCACTTT	CASSLVWTGGIAIESPLHF
.	TRBV7-9	TRBD1	TRBJ1-2	TGTGCCAGCAGCTTAGGTTTACGGCAGGGGGCAAACTATGGCTACACCTTC	CASSLGLRQGANYGYTF
.	TRBV29-1	TRBD1	TRBJ2-5	TGCAGCGTTAAACCCGGGACAGGGAAAATTGAGACCCAGTACTTC	CSVKPGTGKIETQYF
.	TRBV15	.	TRBJ1-1	TGTGCCACCAGCAAACAGGTTAACACTGAAGCTTTCTTT	CATSKQVNTEAFF
.	TRBV2	TRBD2	TRBJ2-1	TGTGCCAGCAGTGATGGTGCGGGAGCGGTGAATGAGCAGTTCTTC	CASSDGAGAVNEQFF
large	TRBV2	TRBD1	TRBJ1-3	TGTGCCAGCAGTGAAGCGGGGACAGGCCTTTGGAACACCATATATTTT	CASSEAGTGLWNTIYF
.	TRBV18	TRBD1	TRBJ1-2	TGTGCCAGCTCACCCCCCCGGGACAGGGATTTTCATGGCTACACCTTC	CASSPPRDRDFHGYTF
.	TRBV7-9	TRBD2	TRBJ2-3	TGTGCCAGCAGCTCCACGATAGTAGCGGGAGGCCCAGATACGCAGTATTTT	CASSSTIVAGGPDTQYF
.	TRBV30	.	TRBJ2-7	TGTGCCTGGAGGGCCGACGGGGGAAGGTACGAGCAGTACTTC	CAWRADGGRYEQYF
.	TRBV13	TRBD1	TRBJ2-2	TGTGCCAGCAGCTTACTGTCTTTAGGGACAGGGAAGACCGGGGAGCTGTTTTTT	CASSLLSLGTGKTGELFF